Listed below are T cell receptor beta chains from one sample, sequenced in a study of STAT3 mutations in large granular lymphocyte leukemia. Sequencing used immunoSEQ multiplex PCR; TCRdb keeps in-frame clones, though not all of them. Found here are 4,700 or so clones, 55% of them singletons; the top ten hold approximately 65%. The sample comprised peripheral blood mononuclear cells. These receptors all stem from a male patient aged 45-60 years with T-cell large granular lymphocyte leukemia. Some clones in this sample may be carry-over from other donors' samples. CDR3s include the opening cysteine and the closing phenylalanine or tryptophan. Each record gives: clone size, J gene, D gene, V gene, CDR3 protein, CDR3 DNA. D genes are given only for firm matches. Clone size, where shown, is once, few, many, or a class for clones that have expanded.

clone_size: .
j_call: TRBJ2-3
d_call: .
v_call: TRBV5-1
cdr3_aa: CASSLSWGTSTDTQYF
cdr3_nt: TGCGCCAGCAGCTTGAGTTGGGGGACTAGCACAGATACGCAGTATTTT

clone_size: few
j_call: TRBJ1-1
d_call: .
v_call: TRBV18
cdr3_aa: CASPSGDTEAFF
cdr3_nt: TGTGCCAGCCCCTCAGGAGACACTGAAGCTTTCTTT

clone_size: few
j_call: TRBJ2-3
d_call: .
v_call: TRBV2
cdr3_aa: CASSFTRALADTQYF
cdr3_nt: TGTGCCAGCAGTTTTACTCGCGCCTTAGCAGATACGCAGTATTTT

clone_size: .
j_call: TRBJ1-1
d_call: .
v_call: TRBV5-1
cdr3_aa: CASSRGGLEAFF
cdr3_nt: TGCGCCAGCAGCCGGGGGGGCCTTGAAGCTTTCTTT

clone_size: .
j_call: TRBJ2-7
d_call: TRBD1
v_call: TRBV5-1
cdr3_aa: CASSPGTASMAYEQYF
cdr3_nt: TGCGCCAGCAGCCCGGGGACAGCCAGCATGGCCTACGAGCAGTACTTC

clone_size: .
j_call: TRBJ2-7
d_call: .
v_call: TRBV5-5
cdr3_aa: CASSPWGGLSYEQYF
cdr3_nt: TGTGCCAGCAGCCCCTGGGGAGGCCTCTCCTACGAGCAGTACTTC

clone_size: .
j_call: TRBJ1-2
d_call: .
v_call: TRBV18
cdr3_aa: CASSRPFVQPSRYGYTF
cdr3_nt: TGTGCCAGCTCGCGGCCCTTCGTGCAGCCGAGTCGTTATGGCTACACCTTC

clone_size: .
j_call: TRBJ2-7
d_call: .
v_call: TRBV2
cdr3_aa: CANGHRATNEQYF
cdr3_nt: TGTGCCAATGGCCACAGGGCGACAAACGAGCAGTACTTC

clone_size: .
j_call: TRBJ2-7
d_call: TRBD2
v_call: TRBV5-5
cdr3_aa: CASSWTSGLYEQYF
cdr3_nt: TGTGCCAGCAGCTGGACTAGCGGGCTCTACGAGCAGTACTTC

clone_size: few
j_call: TRBJ2-7
d_call: TRBD2
v_call: TRBV29-1
cdr3_aa: CSVILVVAGVEQYF
cdr3_nt: TGCAGCGTCATCCTCGTAGTAGCGGGAGTCGAGCAGTACTTC

clone_size: .
j_call: TRBJ2-7
d_call: TRBD1
v_call: TRBV29-1
cdr3_aa: CSVWTGPEQYF
cdr3_nt: TGCAGCGTCTGGACAGGACCGGAGCAGTACTTC

clone_size: .
j_call: TRBJ2-5
d_call: .
v_call: TRBV5-1
cdr3_aa: CASSLTEETQYF
cdr3_nt: TGCGCCAGCAGCTTGACGGAAGAGACCCAGTACTTC

clone_size: .
j_call: TRBJ1-1
d_call: .
v_call: TRBV5-6
cdr3_aa: CASSFIARPNTEAFF
cdr3_nt: TGTGCCAGCAGCTTTATCGCACGGCCGAACACTGAAGCTTTCTTT

clone_size: .
j_call: TRBJ2-7
d_call: .
v_call: TRBV27
cdr3_aa: CASSWTVSSYEQYF
cdr3_nt: TGTGCCAGCAGTTGGACCGTTAGCTCCTACGAGCAGTACTTC

clone_size: .
j_call: TRBJ2-5
d_call: .
v_call: TRBV13
cdr3_aa: CASSLYGETQYF
cdr3_nt: TGTGCCAGCAGCCTTTACGGGGAGACCCAGTACTTC

clone_size: .
j_call: TRBJ1-2
d_call: .
v_call: TRBV29-1
cdr3_aa: CSAASALGYGYTF
cdr3_nt: TGCAGCGCTGCTTCGGCTCTCGGCTATGGCTACACCTTC

clone_size: few
j_call: TRBJ2-1
d_call: TRBD2
v_call: TRBV27
cdr3_aa: CAVSATSMGEQFF
cdr3_nt: TGTGCCGTCTCCGCGACTAGCATGGGTGAGCAGTTCTTC

clone_size: .
j_call: TRBJ2-1
d_call: .
v_call: TRBV29-1
cdr3_aa: CSVEAGLPRDYNEQFF
cdr3_nt: TGCAGCGTTGAAGCCGGCCTACCGAGAGACTACAATGAGCAGTTCTTC

clone_size: .
j_call: TRBJ2-7
d_call: TRBD2
v_call: TRBV11-2
cdr3_aa: CASSLALRLATPYEQYF
cdr3_nt: TGTGCCAGCAGCTTAGCCCTCCGACTAGCAACTCCCTACGAGCAGTACTTC

clone_size: once
j_call: TRBJ1-5
d_call: .
v_call: TRBV4-1
cdr3_aa: CASSPIQIFQPQHF
cdr3_nt: TGCGCCAGCAGCCCTATCCAGATTTTCCAGCCCCAGCATTTT

clone_size: once
j_call: TRBJ2-5
d_call: .
v_call: TRBV29-1
cdr3_aa: CSAARQGQETQYF
cdr3_nt: TGCAGCGCCGCAAGGCAGGGCCAAGAGACCCAGTACTTC

clone_size: few
j_call: TRBJ1-5
d_call: .
v_call: TRBV7-9
cdr3_aa: CASSLGQTNQPQHF
cdr3_nt: TGTGCCAGCAGCTTAGGGCAGACAAATCAGCCCCAGCATTTT

clone_size: .
j_call: TRBJ1-5
d_call: .
v_call: TRBV6-1
cdr3_aa: CASSPQGEEPQHF
cdr3_nt: TGTGCCAGCAGCCCACAAGGGGAAGAGCCCCAGCATTTT

clone_size: few
j_call: TRBJ2-7
d_call: TRBD2
v_call: TRBV6-5
cdr3_aa: CASSYGGVGYEQYF
cdr3_nt: TGTGCCAGCAGTTACGGGGGGGTCGGCTACGAGCAGTACTTC

clone_size: .
j_call: TRBJ1-3
d_call: .
v_call: TRBV5-1
cdr3_aa: CASSWEASGQLSGNTIYF
cdr3_nt: TGCGCCAGCAGCTGGGAGGCGTCCGGACAGCTCTCTGGAAACACCATATATTTT

clone_size: once
j_call: TRBJ1-3
d_call: .
v_call: TRBV18
cdr3_aa: CASSPQGPYSGNTIYF
cdr3_nt: TGTGCCAGCTCACCACAGGGGCCATATTCTGGAAACACCATATATTTT

clone_size: once
j_call: TRBJ2-5
d_call: .
v_call: TRBV30
cdr3_aa: CAWSVGLQETQYF
cdr3_nt: TGTGCCTGGAGTGTGGGTCTGCAAGAGACCCAGTACTTC

clone_size: .
j_call: TRBJ2-7
d_call: TRBD1
v_call: TRBV5-1
cdr3_aa: CASSSTGTGVYEQYF
cdr3_nt: TGCGCCAGCAGCTCCACCGGGACAGGAGTCTACGAGCAGTACTTC

clone_size: .
j_call: TRBJ2-3
d_call: TRBD2
v_call: TRBV5-1
cdr3_aa: CASSMQGTRGADTQYF
cdr3_nt: TGCGCCAGCAGCATGCAGGGGACTAGGGGAGCAGATACGCAGTATTTT

clone_size: .
j_call: TRBJ2-7
d_call: TRBD2
v_call: TRBV7-2
cdr3_aa: CASSPDSGSREQYF
cdr3_nt: TGTGCCAGCAGCCCCGATAGCGGGAGTCGGGAGCAGTACTTC

clone_size: few
j_call: TRBJ2-1
d_call: TRBD2
v_call: TRBV7-3
cdr3_aa: CASSLTAGYNEQFF
cdr3_nt: TGTGCCAGCAGCTTGACAGCGGGGTACAATGAGCAGTTCTTC